This T cell receptor beta chain was retrieved from a study of beta chain features in type 1 diabetes. Across the study: The study found patients and healthy donors alike in age, gender and cell yields.

This clone was detected a few times. The authors reverse transcribed all of the isolated RNA, so sequencing captured expressed TCRB transcripts. Using immunoSEQ multiplex PCR, the repertoire was profiled, and TCRdb retains in-frame clones only, with some absent. The data show about 320,000 clones, approximately 15% seen once. The sequence was collected from a man in his thirties or forties in good health. The sequenced sample consisted of central memory CD4+ T cells from blood.

In nucleotides, the CDR3 is TGTGCCAGCAGTTACACCGGACAGGATAGCACCTTC. Translated: CASSYTGQDSTF. This chain joins TRBV6-6 and TRBJ1-2; 7 bases fit TRBD1. The ends lost 2 bases at V and 13 bases at J; junction bases unmatched: 7. The V gene's germline CDR1 is MNHNY and CDR2 SVGAGI (reference sequence). CDR3 size: 12 residues.